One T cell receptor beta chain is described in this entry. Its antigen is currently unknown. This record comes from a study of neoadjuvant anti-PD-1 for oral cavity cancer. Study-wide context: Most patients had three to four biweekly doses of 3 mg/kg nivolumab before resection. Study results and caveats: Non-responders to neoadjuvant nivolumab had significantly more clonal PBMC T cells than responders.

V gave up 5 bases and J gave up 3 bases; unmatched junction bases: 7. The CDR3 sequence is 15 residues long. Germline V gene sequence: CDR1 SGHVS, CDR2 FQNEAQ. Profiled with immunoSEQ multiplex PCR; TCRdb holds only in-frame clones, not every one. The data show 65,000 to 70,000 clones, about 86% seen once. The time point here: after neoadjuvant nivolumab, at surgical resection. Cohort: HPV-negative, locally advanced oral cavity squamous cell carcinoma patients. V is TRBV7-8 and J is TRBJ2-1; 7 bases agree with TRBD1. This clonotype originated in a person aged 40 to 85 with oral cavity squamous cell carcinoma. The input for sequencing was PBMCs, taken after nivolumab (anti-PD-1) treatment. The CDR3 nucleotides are TGTGCCAGCAGCCCCAGGGGGATGATCTACAATGAGCAGTTCTTC. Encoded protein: CASSPRGMIYNEQFF.